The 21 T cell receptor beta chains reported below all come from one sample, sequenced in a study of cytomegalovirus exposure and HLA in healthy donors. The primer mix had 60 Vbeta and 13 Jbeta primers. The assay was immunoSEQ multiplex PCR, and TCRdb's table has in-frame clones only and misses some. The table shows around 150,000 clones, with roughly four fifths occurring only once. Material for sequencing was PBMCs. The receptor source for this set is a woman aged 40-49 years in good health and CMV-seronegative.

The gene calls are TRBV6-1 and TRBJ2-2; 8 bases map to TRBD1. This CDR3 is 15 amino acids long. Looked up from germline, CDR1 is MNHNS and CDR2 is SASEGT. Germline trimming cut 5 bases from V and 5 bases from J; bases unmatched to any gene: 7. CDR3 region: CASSSGGAGTGELFF. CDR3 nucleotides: TGTGCCAGCAGTTCAGGGGGCGCGGGAACCGGGGAGCTGTTTTTT.

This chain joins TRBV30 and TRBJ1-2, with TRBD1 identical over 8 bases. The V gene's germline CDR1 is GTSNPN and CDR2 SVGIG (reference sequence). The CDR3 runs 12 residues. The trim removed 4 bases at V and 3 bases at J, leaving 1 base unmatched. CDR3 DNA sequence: TGTGCCTGGACGGACAGGGACTATGGCTACACCTTC. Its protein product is CAWTDRDYGYTF.

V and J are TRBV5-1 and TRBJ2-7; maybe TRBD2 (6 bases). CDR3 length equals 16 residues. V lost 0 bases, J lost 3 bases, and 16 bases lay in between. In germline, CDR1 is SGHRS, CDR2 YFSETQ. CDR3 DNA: TGCGCCAGCAGCTTGGAGTCAGCCCGGGGGTTCTACGAGCAGTACTTC. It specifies CASSLESARGFYEQYF.

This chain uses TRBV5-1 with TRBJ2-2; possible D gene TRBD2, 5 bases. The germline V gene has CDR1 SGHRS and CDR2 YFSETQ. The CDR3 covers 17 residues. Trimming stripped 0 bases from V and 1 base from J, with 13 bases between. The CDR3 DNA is TGCGCCAGCAGCTTGGCGGGCGGGCCCCAGAACACCGGGGAGCTGTTTTTT. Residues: CASSLAGGPQNTGELFF.

CDR3 loop: CASSISRGSDEQYF. CDR3 nucleotide sequence: TGTGCCAGCAGCATATCTAGGGGGTCAGACGAGCAGTACTTC. V usage is TRBV7-9 and J usage is TRBJ2-7, with D possibly being TRBD1 (6 bases). Trimming left V 5 bases short and J 5 bases short, with 16 bases between. CDR1 and CDR2 (germline): SEHNR, FQNEAQ (reference sequence). The CDR3 has 14 residues. The complete variable domain, with remaining parts taken from reference TRBV7-9 and TRBJ2-7, reads DTGVSQNPRHKITKRGQNVTFRCDPISEHNRLYWYRQTLGQGPEFLTYFQNEAQLEKSRLLSDRFSAERPKGSFSTLEIQRTEQGDSAMYLCASSISRGSDEQYFGPGTRLTVT.

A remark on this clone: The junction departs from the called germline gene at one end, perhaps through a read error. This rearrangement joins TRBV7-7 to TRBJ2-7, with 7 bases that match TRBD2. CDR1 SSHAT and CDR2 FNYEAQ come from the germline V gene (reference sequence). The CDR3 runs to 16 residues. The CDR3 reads CASSWGWGLPGMEQYF. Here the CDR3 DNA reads TGTGCTAGCAGCTGGGGCTGGGGACTACCTGGAATGGAGCAGTACTTC.

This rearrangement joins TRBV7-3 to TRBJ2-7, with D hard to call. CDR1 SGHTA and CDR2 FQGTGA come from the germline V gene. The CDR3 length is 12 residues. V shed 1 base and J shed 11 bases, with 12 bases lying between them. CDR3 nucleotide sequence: TGTGCCAGCAGCTTAAGGTGTAGTCAGGAGTACTTC. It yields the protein CASSLRCSQEYF. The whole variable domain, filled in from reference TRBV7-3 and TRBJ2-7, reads GAGVSQTPSNKVTEKGKYVELRCDPISGHTALYWYRQSLGQGPEFLIYFQGTGAADDSGLPNDRFFAVRPEGSVSTLKIQRTERGDSAVYLCASSLRCSQEYFGPGTRLTVT.

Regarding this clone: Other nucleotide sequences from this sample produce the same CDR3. In DNA form, the CDR3 reads TGTGCCAGTCGGCTAGCGGGTCCTAATGAGCAGTTCTTC. Translated: CASRLAGPNEQFF. The V call is TRBV28, the J call TRBJ2-1; 8 bases are a match to TRBD2. Germline V gene data show CDR1 as MDHEN and CDR2 as SYDVKM. The CDR3 runs to 13 residues. The junction had 8 bases not matched to a gene; V was cut back by 9 bases and J by 7 bases.

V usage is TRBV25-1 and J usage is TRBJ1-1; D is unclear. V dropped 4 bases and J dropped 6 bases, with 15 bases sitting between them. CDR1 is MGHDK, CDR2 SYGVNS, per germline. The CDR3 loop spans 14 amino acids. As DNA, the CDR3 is TGTGCCAGCAGTGCGACTCCTCGGAGGGCTGAAGCTTTCTTT. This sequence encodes CASSATPRRAEAFF.

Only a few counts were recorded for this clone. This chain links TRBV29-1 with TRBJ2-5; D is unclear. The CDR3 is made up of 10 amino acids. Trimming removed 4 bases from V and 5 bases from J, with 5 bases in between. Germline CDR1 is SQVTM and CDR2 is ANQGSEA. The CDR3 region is CSVVIETQYF. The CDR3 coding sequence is TGCAGCGTTGTCATCGAGACCCAGTACTTC.

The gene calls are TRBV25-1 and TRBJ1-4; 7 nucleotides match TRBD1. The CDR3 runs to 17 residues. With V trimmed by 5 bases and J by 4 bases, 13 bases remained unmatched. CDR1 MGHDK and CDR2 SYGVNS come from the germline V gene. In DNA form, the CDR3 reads TGTGCCAGCAGTACAGCCACCCAGGGACAGATTAATGAAAAACTGTTTTTT. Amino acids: CASSTATQGQINEKLFF.

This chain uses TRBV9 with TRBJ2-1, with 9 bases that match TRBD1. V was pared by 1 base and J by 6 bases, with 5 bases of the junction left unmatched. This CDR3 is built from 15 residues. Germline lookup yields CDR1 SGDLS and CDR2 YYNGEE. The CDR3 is CASSVSGTGFNEQFF. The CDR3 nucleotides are TGTGCCAGCAGCGTAAGCGGGACAGGGTTCAATGAGCAGTTCTTC.

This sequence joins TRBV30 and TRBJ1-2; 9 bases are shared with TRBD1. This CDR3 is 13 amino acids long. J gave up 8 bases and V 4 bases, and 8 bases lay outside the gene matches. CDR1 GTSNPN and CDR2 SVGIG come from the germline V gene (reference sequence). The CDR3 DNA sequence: TGTGCCTGGACCCGGGACAGGGATGGGGGCTACACCTTC. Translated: CAWTRDRDGGYTF.

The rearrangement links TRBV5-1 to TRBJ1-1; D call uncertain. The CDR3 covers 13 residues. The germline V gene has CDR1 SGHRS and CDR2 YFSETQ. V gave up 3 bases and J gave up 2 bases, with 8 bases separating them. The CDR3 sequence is CASSSQLNTEAFF. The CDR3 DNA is TGCGCCAGCAGCTCACAGCTTAACACTGAAGCTTTCTTT.

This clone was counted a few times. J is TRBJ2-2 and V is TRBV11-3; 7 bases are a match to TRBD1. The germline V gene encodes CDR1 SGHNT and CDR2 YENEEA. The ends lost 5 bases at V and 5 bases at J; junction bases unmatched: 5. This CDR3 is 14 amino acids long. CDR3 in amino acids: CASSANRGTGELFF. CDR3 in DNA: TGTGCCAGCAGCGCGAACAGGGGAACCGGGGAGCTGTTTTTT.

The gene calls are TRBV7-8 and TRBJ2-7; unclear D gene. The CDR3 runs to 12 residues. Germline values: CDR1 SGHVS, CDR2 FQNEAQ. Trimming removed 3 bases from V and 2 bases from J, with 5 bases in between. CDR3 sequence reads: CASSFVTYEQYF. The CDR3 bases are TGTGCCAGCAGCTTTGTTACCTACGAGCAGTACTTC.

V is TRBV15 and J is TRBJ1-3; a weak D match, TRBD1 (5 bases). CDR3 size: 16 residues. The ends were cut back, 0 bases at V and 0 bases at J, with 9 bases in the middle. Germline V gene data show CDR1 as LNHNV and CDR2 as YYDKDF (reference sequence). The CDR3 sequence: CATSRDRQNSGNTIYF. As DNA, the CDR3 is TGTGCCACCAGCAGAGATCGACAGAACTCTGGAAACACCATATATTTT.

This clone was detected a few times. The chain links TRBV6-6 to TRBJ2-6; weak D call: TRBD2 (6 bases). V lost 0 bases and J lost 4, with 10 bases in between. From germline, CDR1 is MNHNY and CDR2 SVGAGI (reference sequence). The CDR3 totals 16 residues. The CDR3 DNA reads TGTGCCAGCAGTTACTCCCTCGCGGGAGGGGCCAACGTCCTGACTTTC. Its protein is CASSYSLAGGANVLTF.

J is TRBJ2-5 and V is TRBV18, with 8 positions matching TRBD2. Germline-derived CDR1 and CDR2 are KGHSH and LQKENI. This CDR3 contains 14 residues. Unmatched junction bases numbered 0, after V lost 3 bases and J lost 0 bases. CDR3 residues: CASSPGLDQETQYF. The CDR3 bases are TGTGCCAGCTCACCGGGACTAGACCAAGAGACCCAGTACTTC.

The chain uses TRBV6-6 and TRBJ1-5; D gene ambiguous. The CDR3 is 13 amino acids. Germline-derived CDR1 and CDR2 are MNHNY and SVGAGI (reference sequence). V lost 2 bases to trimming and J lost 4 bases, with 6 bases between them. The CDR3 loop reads CASSYRLNQPQHF. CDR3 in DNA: TGTGCCAGCAGTTACCGCCTAAATCAGCCCCAGCATTTT.

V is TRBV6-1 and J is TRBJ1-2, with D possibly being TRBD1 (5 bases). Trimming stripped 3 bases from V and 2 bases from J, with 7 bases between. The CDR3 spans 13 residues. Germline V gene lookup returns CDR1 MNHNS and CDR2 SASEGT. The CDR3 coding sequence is TGTGCCAGCAGTGAGACAGCGAACTATGGCTACACCTTC. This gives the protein CASSETANYGYTF.